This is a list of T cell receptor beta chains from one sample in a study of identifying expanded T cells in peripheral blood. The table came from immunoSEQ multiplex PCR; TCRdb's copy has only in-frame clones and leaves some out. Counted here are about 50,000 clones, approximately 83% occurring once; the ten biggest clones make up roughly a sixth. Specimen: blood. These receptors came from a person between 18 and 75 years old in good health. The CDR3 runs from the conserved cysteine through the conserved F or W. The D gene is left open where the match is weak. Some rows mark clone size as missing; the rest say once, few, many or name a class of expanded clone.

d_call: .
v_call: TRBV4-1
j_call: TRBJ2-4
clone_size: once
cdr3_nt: TGCGCCAGCAGCCAAACCGCGTTGACCAAAAACATTCAGTACTTC
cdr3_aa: CASSQTALTKNIQYF

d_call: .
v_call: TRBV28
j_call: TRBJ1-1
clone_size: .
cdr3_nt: TGTGCCAGCAGGCCCCACAGGTTGGGGGGCACTGAAGCTTTCTTT
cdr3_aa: CASRPHRLGGTEAFF

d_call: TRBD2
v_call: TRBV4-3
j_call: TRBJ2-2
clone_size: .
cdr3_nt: TGCGCCAGCAGCCAAGCGGGAGGGCTAACCGGGGAGCTGTTTTTT
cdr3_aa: CASSQAGGLTGELFF

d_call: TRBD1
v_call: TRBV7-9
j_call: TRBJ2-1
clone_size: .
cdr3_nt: TGTGCCAGCAGCTTAGGCTTCTCTACAGGGGGTGAGCAGTTCTTC
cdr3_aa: CASSLGFSTGGEQFF

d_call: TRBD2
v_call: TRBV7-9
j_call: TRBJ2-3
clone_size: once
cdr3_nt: TGTGCCAGCAGCTTAGGGGCTAGCGGGAGTAGGACAGATACGCAGTATTTT
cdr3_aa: CASSLGASGSRTDTQYF

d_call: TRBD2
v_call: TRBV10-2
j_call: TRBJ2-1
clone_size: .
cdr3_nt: TGCGCCAGCAGTGTAGGCGGGAGTGTCTACAATGAGCAGTTCTTC
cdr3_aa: CASSVGGSVYNEQFF

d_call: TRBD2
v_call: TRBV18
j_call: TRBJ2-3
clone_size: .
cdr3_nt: TGTGCCAGCTCACCCGTAAGAGCGGGGTCTAGCACAGATACGCAGTATTTT
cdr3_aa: CASSPVRAGSSTDTQYF

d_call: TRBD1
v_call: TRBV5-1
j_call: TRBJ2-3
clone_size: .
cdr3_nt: TGCGCCAGCAGCTTCCAGGGGGCTGTCGATACGCAGTATTTT
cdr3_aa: CASSFQGAVDTQYF

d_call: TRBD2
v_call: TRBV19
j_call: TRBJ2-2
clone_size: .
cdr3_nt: TGTGCCAGTAGACATGGCGGGGGGGCGACCGGGGAGCTGTTTTTT
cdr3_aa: CASRHGGGATGELFF

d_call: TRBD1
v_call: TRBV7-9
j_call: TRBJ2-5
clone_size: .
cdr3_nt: TGTGCCAGCAGCCTCGGGGACAGGGTCCAAGAGACCCAGTACTTC
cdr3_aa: CASSLGDRVQETQYF

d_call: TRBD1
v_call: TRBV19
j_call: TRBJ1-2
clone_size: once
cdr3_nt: TGTGCCAGTAGCCGCCAGGGGGCGGGTGGCTACACCTTC
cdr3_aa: CASSRQGAGGYTF

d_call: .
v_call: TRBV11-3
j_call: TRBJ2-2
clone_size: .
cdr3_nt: TGTGCCAGCAGCTTAGTGGACACCGGGGAGCTGTTTTTT
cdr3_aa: CASSLVDTGELFF

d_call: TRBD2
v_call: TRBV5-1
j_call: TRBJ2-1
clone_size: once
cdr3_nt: TGCGCCAGCAGCTTGTGGACTAGCGGGATCGATGAGCAGTTCTTC
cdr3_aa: CASSLWTSGIDEQFF

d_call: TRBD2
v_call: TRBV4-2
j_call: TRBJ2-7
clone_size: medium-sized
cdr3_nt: TGTGCCAGCAGCCAAGATTCAGCTAGCGGGTACGAGCAGTACTTC
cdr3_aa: CASSQDSASGYEQYF

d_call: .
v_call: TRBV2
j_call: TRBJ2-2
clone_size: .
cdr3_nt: TGTGCCAGCAGCGTCCGGGACTTAAACGGGGAGCTGTTTTTT
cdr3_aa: CASSVRDLNGELFF